This T cell receptor (beta chain) was observed in a study of cytomegalovirus exposure and HLA in healthy donors. General observations from the study: According to reports, the classifier identified cytomegalovirus status with high specificity and sensitivity. Among the sequence variants, a highly shared cluster was likely an artifact of sequencing. Rarity marked most TCR sequences, yet some public TCRs occurred in many donors.

PCR employed 60 Vbeta and 13 Jbeta primers. Clones were sequenced by immunoSEQ multiplex PCR, and TCRdb holds only the in-frame ones, with some missing. Altogether some 110,000 clones are present, nearly 80% being singletons, with the ten largest covering under 6.5%. Concerning this clone itself: Its antigen is not identified.

This CDR3 has 15 amino acids. J gave up 7 bases and V 2 bases, and 6 bases lay outside the gene matches. CDR1 SGHRS and CDR2 YFSETQ come from the germline V gene. The source of this sequence is a man in his 60s in good health and CMV-seropositive. The chain uses TRBV5-1 and TRBJ2-1; 10 nucleotides match TRBD1. Sequenced input: PBMCs. CDR3 residues: CASSFETGGRNEQFF. The CDR3 coding sequence is TGCGCCAGCAGCTTCGAGACAGGGGGCCGGAATGAGCAGTTCTTC.